This T cell receptor (beta chain) was retrieved from a study of a mutant IDH1 vaccine in newly diagnosed glioma. For the study at large: Treated patients, approximately 62% male and approximately 38% female, averaged approximately 40 years of age. Patients had received radiotherapy, temozolomide, or both previously, most receiving both.

The time point: baseline, week 1 (first vaccination visit). Treatment of the sample: pre-vaccination baseline after standard-of-care therapy. Newly diagnosed WHO grade 3 or 4 IDH1-mutant, ATRX-lost astrocytomas were identified in the donors. General study results and limits: Apparently, pseudoprogression bore no relation to changes among the top peripheral T cell clonotypes.

This table comes from immunoSEQ multiplex PCR, and its TCRdb copy is limited to in-frame clones, with some not included. Here the sample spans about 63,000 clones, about 86% being singletons. Concerning this clone itself: Its specificity is not known.

Sequences were derived from peripheral blood mononuclear cells (PBMCs), sampled from a glioma patient treated with radiotherapy, temozolomide or both. The sequence was collected from a woman aged 18 to 35 with glioma. Some clones in this sample may be carry-over from other donors' samples.

CDR3 coding DNA: TGTGCCAGCAGCCTTCAGGGTAACGAAAAACTGTTTTTT. It is translated as CASSLQGNEKLFF. The J gene is TRBJ1-4, the V gene TRBV9, with D perhaps TRBD1 (5 bases). Looked up from germline, CDR1 is SGDLS and CDR2 is YYNGEE. Trimming pared 4 bases from V and 8 bases from J, leaving 12 bases between. The CDR3 is 13 amino acids.